These 30 T cell receptor beta chains share one sample of origin, sequenced in a study of early T cells in non-severe SARS-CoV-2 infection. MiXCR was run by TCRdb on the 5' RACE reads, yielding one entry per CDR3 protein. Of fewer than 100,000 distinct CDR3 sequences in the sample, approximately 13% were seen once. Sequencing was done on a sample of whole blood. These receptor sequences come from an adult who was a healthcare worker with PCR-confirmed SARS-CoV-2 infection or an uninfected control (not recorded which).

The chain links TRBV19 to TRBJ2-5; 7 nucleotides line up with TRBD1. Trimming took 5 bases from V and 0 from J; bases not matched to a gene: 3. The CDR3 has 14 amino acids. From germline, CDR1 is LNHDA and CDR2 SQIVND (reference sequence). The DNA for the CDR3 is TGTGCCAGTAGTGTGGGACAGTACCAAGAGACCCAGTACTTC. The encoded protein is CASSVGQYQETQYF.

The gene calls are TRBV6-5 and TRBJ1-1, with 7 bases that match TRBD1. The ends lost 3 bases at V and 3 bases at J; junction bases unmatched: 10. Germline lookup yields CDR1 MNHEY and CDR2 SVGAGI. This CDR3 has 16 amino acids. The CDR3 protein is CASSYTLRGRDTEAFF. In DNA form, the CDR3 reads TGTGCCAGCAGTTATACTCTTAGGGGGCGCGACACTGAAGCTTTCTTT.

This clonotype occurred many times. The chain is built from TRBV18 and TRBJ1-2, with TRBD1 identical over 7 bases. This CDR3 region has 15 residues. V was pared by 3 bases and J by 2 bases, with 6 bases of the junction left unmatched. Germline V lookup: CDR1 KGHSH, CDR2 LQKENI. CDR3 loop: CASSPSRDRNYGYTF. The CDR3 coding sequence is TGTGCCAGCTCACCTTCCCGGGACAGAAACTATGGCTACACCTTC.

This clonotype occurred many times. This chain uses TRBV6-5 with TRBJ1-5; TRBD1 might be the D (5 bases). V lost 5 bases and J 3 bases, leaving 14 bases between the germline ends. This CDR3 contains 15 residues. The germline gives CDR1 MNHEY, CDR2 SVGAGI. CDR3 sequence (DNA): TGTGCCAGCAGTCAGCGACAGTCCTCCAATCAGCCCCAGCATTTT. Amino acid sequence: CASSQRQSSNQPQHF.

This clonotype was observed a few times. The V gene is TRBV28, the J gene TRBJ2-7; TRBD2 aligns across 8 bases. The CDR3 length is 13 residues. Unmatched junction bases numbered 4, after V lost 3 bases and J lost 6 bases. In germline, CDR1 is MDHEN, CDR2 SYDVKM. DNA for the CDR3: TGTGCCAGCAGTTTTAGGGCGGGGGGCGAGCAGTACTTC. Protein sequence: CASSFRAGGEQYF.

Concerning this clonotype itself: Just one base apart from a much larger clone, this may be a read error. CDR3 in DNA: TGTGCCGGCAGTTACGGGGCGAGCTCCTACGAGCAGTACTTC. This sequence encodes CAGSYGASSYEQYF. The chain uses TRBV6-5 and TRBJ2-7, with D perhaps TRBD1 or TRBD2 (5 bases each). CDR1 and CDR2 (germline): MNHEY, SVGAGI. The CDR3 runs 14 residues.

This chain links TRBV6-2 or TRBV6-3 with TRBJ2-1; D is perhaps TRBD2 (5 bases). CDR3 length: 15 residues. Trimming removed 6 bases at V and 0 bases at J, with 12 bases between. Looked up from germline, CDR1 is MNHEY and CDR2 is SVGEGT. DNA of the CDR3: TGTGCCAGCAGAAGGGCTGGGAGCTCCTACAATGAGCAGTTCTTC. Its protein product is CASRRAGSSYNEQFF.

Notes on this clonotype: A junction boundary mismatches the germline segment, possibly from a read error. This rearrangement joins TRBV6-5 to TRBJ2-3; TRBD1 might be the D (7 bases). Germline loops: CDR1 MNHEY, CDR2 SVGAGI. This CDR3 contains 14 residues. CDR3 in amino acids: CASSYRGRGDTQFF. CDR3 DNA sequence: TGTGCCAGCAGTTACCGGGGCAGGGGGGATACGCAGTTTTTT.

The chain links TRBV29-1 to TRBJ2-7; TRBD2 agrees at 9 bases. CDR1 is SQVTM, CDR2 ANQGSEA, per germline. V lost 6 bases to trimming and J lost 6 bases; unmatched junction nucleotides: 12. The CDR3 is 14 residues long. CDR3 amino acids: CSVIESSGVGEQYF. CDR3 nucleotide sequence: TGCAGCGTGATCGAATCTAGCGGGGTTGGCGAGCAGTACTTC.

This chain links TRBV24-1 with TRBJ2-3, with D possibly matching TRBD1 (6 bases). CDR3 size: 16 residues. In germline, CDR1 is KGHDR, CDR2 SFDVKD. V shed 4 bases and J shed 2 bases, with 15 bases lying between them. The CDR3 spells CATSDPDSFSTDTQYF. For the CDR3, the DNA is TGTGCCACCAGTGACCCGGACAGTTTCTCCACAGATACGCAGTATTTT.

This clonotype was seen ten or more times. The chain links TRBV20-1 to TRBJ1-1, with a tentative D call TRBD1 (5 bases). From germline, CDR1 is DFQATT and CDR2 SNEGSKA (reference sequence). The CDR3 has 12 residues. Trimming removed 4 bases at V and 9 bases at J, with 15 bases between. The CDR3 loop reads CSAIPGENKAFF. The CDR3 nucleotides are TGCAGTGCTATCCCGGGGGAAAACAAAGCTTTCTTT.

In this sample, this clonotype turned up many times. The gene calls are TRBV6-5 and TRBJ2-7, with TRBD2 identical over 7 bases. This CDR3 region has 15 residues. The ends lost 0 bases at V and 2 bases at J; junction bases unmatched: 4. The germline CDR1 and CDR2 sequences are MNHEY and SVGAGI. CDR3 sequence reads: CASSYSASGPYEQYF. Written as DNA, the CDR3 is TGTGCCAGCAGTTACTCGGCTAGCGGACCCTACGAGCAGTACTTC.

Ten or more counts support this clonotype. The chain joins TRBV7-6 to TRBJ2-7; 8 bases agree with TRBD2. V shed 5 bases and J 4 bases; nucleotides not matched to a gene: 16. The CDR3 runs 17 residues. The germline CDR1 and CDR2 sequences are SGHVS and FNYEAQ. The CDR3 reads CASSPNPGSGGRYEQYF. The DNA for the CDR3 is TGTGCCAGCAGCCCAAACCCCGGGAGCGGGGGACGGTACGAGCAGTACTTC.

Only a few counts were recorded for this clonotype. The V call is TRBV6-1, the J call TRBJ2-1, with D maybe TRBD2 (5 bases). Trimming pared 7 bases from V and 3 bases from J, leaving 13 bases between. CDR3 length: 14 residues. CDR1 MNHNS and CDR2 SASEGT come from the germline V gene. This CDR3 reads CASISGPGYNEQFF. The CDR3 DNA sequence: TGTGCCAGCATAAGCGGACCGGGCTACAATGAGCAGTTCTTC.

This clonotype was counted many times. The chain recombines TRBV5-1 with TRBJ2-7, with D maybe TRBD1 (5 bases). Germline-derived CDR1 and CDR2 are SGHRS and YFSETQ. Trimming shortened V by 0 bases and J by 5 bases, and 18 bases separated the two germline ends. CDR3 size: 16 residues. The CDR3 reads CASSLGITDISNEQYF. The CDR3 coding sequence is TGCGCCAGCAGCTTGGGAATTACGGACATTTCTAACGAGCAGTACTTC.

This clonotype was detected ten times or more. This sequence joins TRBV12-3 or TRBV12-4 and TRBJ1-6; TRBD1 is a possible D gene (5 bases). The V and J ends lost 4 bases and 7 bases respectively, with 11 bases between them. The CDR3 has 14 residues. The DNA for the CDR3 is TGTGCCAGCAGTTCCCGACGGACAAATTCACCCCTCCACTTT. The encoded protein is CASSSRRTNSPLHF.

This clonotype was recorded a few times. V usage is TRBV3-1 and J usage is TRBJ1-2; 7 bases align to TRBD1. The CDR3 runs 17 residues. In germline, CDR1 is LGHDT, CDR2 YNNKEL (reference sequence). The J segment lost 4 bases and the V segment lost 6 bases, leaving 17 bases of the junction unmatched. CDR3 residues: CASRRTGYPTSGYGYTF. The CDR3 DNA follows: TGTGCCAGCAGGCGGACAGGCTACCCCACTTCGGGCTATGGCTACACCTTC.

This clonotype was observed a handful of times. The chain carries TRBV7-9 and TRBJ2-2; D uncertain. In germline, CDR1 is SEHNR, CDR2 FQNEAQ (reference sequence). The CDR3 is 15 residues long. V was clipped by 3 bases and J by 0 bases, with 8 bases between them. The CDR3 protein is CASSFTGANTGELFF. The CDR3 DNA reads as TGTGCCAGCAGCTTCACCGGCGCGAACACCGGGGAGCTGTTTTTT.

The V call is TRBV27, the J call TRBJ1-1; TRBD1 matches at 7 bases. Trimming cost V 11 bases and J 1 base; bases outside gene matches: 4. The CDR3 sequence is 12 residues long. Germline CDR1 MNHEY, CDR2 SMNVEV (reference sequence). CDR3 in amino acids: CAGTVKNTEAFF. The CDR3 DNA sequence: TGTGCCGGGACAGTCAAGAACACTGAAGCTTTCTTT.

This clonotype has a count of ten or more. This chain joins TRBV12-3 or TRBV12-4 and TRBJ1-1; D unresolved. Trimming left V 6 bases short and J 1 base short, with 9 bases between. This CDR3 is built from 13 residues. The chain's CDR3 is CASSRLPNTEAFF. CDR3 DNA sequence: TGTGCCAGCAGCCGTCTCCCGAACACTGAAGCTTTCTTT.

This clonotype was counted many times. This chain uses TRBV28 with TRBJ1-1, with D possibly matching TRBD1 (5 bases). This CDR3 spans 12 amino acids. V lost 3 bases and J 14 bases, leaving 16 bases between the germline ends. The germline CDR1 and CDR2 sequences are MDHEN and SYDVKM. CDR3 amino acids: CASSFRDPWPFF. In nucleotides, the CDR3 is TGTGCCAGCAGTTTTCGGGACCCCTGGCCCTTCTTT. The complete variable domain, with remaining parts taken from reference TRBV28 and TRBJ1-1, reads DVKVTQSSRYLVKRTGEKVFLECVQDMDHENMFWYRQDPGLGLRLIYFSYDVKMKEKGDIPEGYSVSREKKERFSLILESASTNQTSMYLCASSFRDPWPFFGQGTRLTVV.

This clonotype has a handful of counts. Germline is not matched at one junction end, which may reflect a read error. The rearrangement uses TRBV7-7 and TRBJ2-3; D unresolved. This CDR3 has 15 residues. Germline values: CDR1 SSHAT, CDR2 FNYEAQ (reference sequence). The CDR3, as DNA: TGTGCTAGCAGCTTAGACGAGGTTAGCATGGATACGCAGTATTTT. It encodes CASSLDEVSMDTQYF.

Of note for this clonotype: This may be a read error: a much more frequent sequence differs by one nucleotide. The chain joins TRBV28 to TRBJ2-1; 7 positions agree with TRBD2. V lost 3 bases and J lost 9; bases outside the gene matches: 17. There are 17 residues in the CDR3. From germline, CDR1 is MDHEN and CDR2 SYDVKM. The CDR3 DNA sequence: TGTGCCAGCAGTTTCGGGTTTGATCCCCGGGGGGAAGCTGAGCAGTTCTTC. Its translation: CASSFGFDPRGEAEQFF.

As to this clonotype: A read error is possible here, since a much larger clone lies one base away. This rearrangement joins TRBV2 to TRBJ1-5, with D possibly being TRBD1 (5 bases). The CDR3 is made up of 14 amino acids. CDR1 is SNHLY and CDR2 is FYNNEI in the germline V gene. The CDR3 region has the DNA TGTGCCAGCAGGGCGGGGCTTAGCAATCAGTCCCAGCATTTT. It encodes CASRAGLSNQSQHF. Full variable domain (outside the CDR3, taken from reference TRBV2 and TRBJ1-5): EPEVTQTPSHQVTQMGQEVILRCVPISNHLYFYWYRQILGQKVEFLVSFYNNEISEKSEIFDDQFSVERPDGSNFTLKIRSTKLEDSAMYFCASRAGLSNQSQHFGDGTRLSIL.

CDR3 coding DNA: TGTGCCATCAGTGAGAGGGACTCTCCCGAAGCTTTCTTT. Amino acid sequence: CAISERDSPEAFF. This rearrangement joins TRBV10-3 to TRBJ1-1, with D perhaps TRBD1 (5 bases). The germline V gene has CDR1 ENHRY and CDR2 SYGVKD. V was shortened by 2 bases and J by 8 bases, with 12 bases between the two germline ends. There are 13 residues in the CDR3.

This clonotype was seen at least ten times. The chain employs TRBV7-2 and TRBJ2-4; D unclear. Between the trimmed V and J ends, which lost 5 bases and 2 bases, there was a span of 13 bases. The germline V gene encodes CDR1 SGHTA and CDR2 FQGNSA. The CDR3 sequence is 15 residues long. CDR3 nucleotide sequence: TGTGCCAGCAGCCGGACGACAAGGTCCAAAAACATTCAGTACTTC. Its protein product is CASSRTTRSKNIQYF.

This chain joins TRBV6-5 and TRBJ2-7, with 8 bases identical to TRBD1. The CDR3 has 15 residues. V lost 7 bases and J lost 6; bases outside the gene matches: 14. CDR1 is MNHEY, CDR2 SVGAGI, per germline. The CDR3 sequence is CASTPAGQGAGEQYF. The DNA for the CDR3 is TGTGCCAGCACCCCTGCCGGGCAGGGGGCGGGCGAGCAGTACTTC.

The chain has TRBV19 and TRBJ2-7; TRBD2 matches at 7 bases. V was pared by 5 bases and J by 4 bases, with 14 bases of the junction left unmatched. CDR1 is LNHDA, CDR2 SQIVND, per germline (reference sequence). The CDR3 is 16 amino acids. The CDR3 here is CASSANAGADRYEQYF. The CDR3 DNA sequence: TGTGCCAGTAGTGCAAACGCGGGAGCCGACCGATACGAGCAGTACTTC.

This clonotype was picked up many times. The chain links TRBV19 to TRBJ2-4; 9 nucleotides agree with TRBD1. The V gene's germline CDR1 is LNHDA and CDR2 SQIVND (reference sequence). With 5 bases clipped from V and 8 bases from J, the junction kept 4 bases outside the gene matches. The CDR3 has 13 residues. The CDR3 here is CASSDRGSDIQYF. The DNA of the CDR3 is TGTGCCAGTAGTGACAGGGGGAGCGACATTCAGTACTTC.

In its sample, this clonotype was seen many times. Here the CDR3 reads CASTHMGQFQETQYF. In DNA, the CDR3 is TGTGCCAGTACCCATATGGGGCAGTTCCAAGAGACCCAGTACTTC. The rearrangement uses TRBV19 and TRBJ2-5, with D possibly TRBD1 on 5 matching bases. Germline-derived CDR1 and CDR2 are LNHDA and SQIVND (reference sequence). This CDR3 has 15 amino acids. V was pared by 7 bases and J by 1 base, with 16 bases between.